These T cell receptor beta chains were read from a single sample in a study of blood T cell repertoires in COVID-19. Clones were read by immunoSEQ multiplex PCR, and TCRdb kept only the in-frame ones, dropping some. The repertoire holds under 150,000 clones, with roughly 79% as singletons. The sequenced sample consisted of peripheral blood. Every receptor here comes from a human donor in a cohort sampled during active COVID-19. Both conserved end residues are part of each CDR3. Each record gives: V gene, clone size, J gene, D gene, CDR3 length, CDR3 DNA, CDR3 protein. D genes are given only for firm matches. A clone size is listed for some rows: how often the clone was seen (once, few, many), or a class if it is expanded.

V: TRBV5-5
size: NA
J: TRBJ1-2
D: TRBD1
length: 14
DNA: TGTGCCAGCAGCTGGGACAGGGACCTGAATGGCTACACCTTC
CDR3: CASSWDRDLNGYTF

V: TRBV2
size: once
J: TRBJ2-7
D: NA
length: 13
DNA: TGTGCCAGCAGTGAATCCGGGGTACGCGAGCAGTACTTC
CDR3: CASSESGVREQYF

V: TRBV11-3
size: once
J: TRBJ2-1
D: NA
length: 16
DNA: TGTGCCAGCAGCCCCGGTGGAGGGGGGGGCTACAATGAGCAGTTCTTC
CDR3: CASSPGGGGGYNEQFF

V: TRBV30
size: NA
J: TRBJ2-7
D: NA
length: 15
DNA: TGTGCCTGGAGTGTACCAACACAGCCTTCCTACGAGCAGTACTTC
CDR3: CAWSVPTQPSYEQYF

V: TRBV15
size: NA
J: TRBJ2-6
D: TRBD1
length: 17
DNA: TGTGCCACCAGTAGGGGGACAGTGAGCTCTGGGGCCAACGTCCTGACTTTC
CDR3: CATSRGTVSSGANVLTF

V: TRBV5-6
size: NA
J: TRBJ2-1
D: TRBD1
length: 15
DNA: TGTGCCAGCAGCTTGGTAGGGGGCCTAAACAATGAGCAGTTCTTC
CDR3: CASSLVGGLNNEQFF

V: TRBV6-5
size: NA
J: TRBJ2-3
D: NA
length: 13
DNA: TGTGCCAGCAGTTCCCCATTCACAGATACGCAGTATTTT
CDR3: CASSSPFTDTQYF

V: TRBV19
size: few
J: TRBJ2-7
D: TRBD1
length: 15
DNA: TGTGCCAGTAGCCATGGGACAGTCAGAGGTTTCGAGCAGTACTTC
CDR3: CASSHGTVRGFEQYF

V: TRBV9
size: NA
J: TRBJ2-3
D: TRBD2
length: 16
DNA: TGTGCCAGCAGCGTAGGTAGCGGGCTGAATGGAGATACGCAGTATTTT
CDR3: CASSVGSGLNGDTQYF

V: TRBV19
size: NA
J: TRBJ1-4
D: NA
length: 14
DNA: TGTGCCAGTAGTATAAGAAGGGGTATTGAAAAACTGTTTTTT
CDR3: CASSIRRGIEKLFF

V: TRBV6-5
size: NA
J: TRBJ2-2
D: TRBD2
length: 14
DNA: TGTGCCAGCTCTCAGCGGGGTCACACCGGGGAGCTGTTTTTT
CDR3: CASSQRGHTGELFF

V: TRBV18
size: NA
J: TRBJ2-5
D: NA
length: 17
DNA: TGTGCCAGCTCCCCCGTGGGCCAGCTGAAAGATTGGGAGACCCAGTACTTC
CDR3: CASSPVGQLKDWETQYF

V: TRBV27
size: NA
J: TRBJ1-1
D: NA
length: 13
DNA: TGTGCCAGCAGCCTCGGACAGAACACTGAAGCTTTCTTT
CDR3: CASSLGQNTEAFF

V: TRBV18
size: NA
J: TRBJ1-5
D: TRBD1
length: 16
DNA: TGTGCCAGCTCACAGATCAGCGGACAGGGGACACAGCCCCAGCATTTT
CDR3: CASSQISGQGTQPQHF

V: TRBV2
size: few
J: TRBJ1-1
D: NA
length: 10
DNA: TGTGCCAGCAATGGTGAGGCGGCTTTCTTT
CDR3: CASNGEAAFF